This TCR beta chain originates from a study of T cell changes during pregnancy in multiple sclerosis. CDR3 length equals 14 residues. Germline V gives CDR1 MDHEN, CDR2 SYDVKM. J gave up 3 bases and V 5 bases, and 6 bases lay outside the gene matches. The repertoire was sequenced with immunoSEQ multiplex PCR; TCRdb's copy has only in-frame clones and lacks some. The profile shows tens of thousands of clones, about nine tenths of them singletons. V usage is TRBV28 and J usage is TRBJ1-2; TRBD1 matches 7 bases. The clonotype originates from a female donor with multiple sclerosis, enrolled in a pregnancy study. Specimen: CD4+ T cells from peripheral blood mononuclear cells, collected in the first trimester of pregnancy. The CDR3 is CASSQQGPDYGYTF. CDR3 coding DNA: TGTGCCAGCAGTCAACAGGGGCCAGACTATGGCTACACCTTC.